This T cell receptor beta chain derives from a study of blood T cell repertoires in COVID-19 (dated by TCRdb to the early 2020s). The study in broad terms: Samples from collaborators originated in the United States, Italy and Spain and spanned both the acute and convalescent phases of COVID-19. The material from the prospective study consisted of cDNA or gDNA derived from T cells, B-cell-depleted T cells, or PBMCs. The dataset comprised deeply sampled blood TCRbeta repertoires from subjects exposed to, actively infected with, or recovered from COVID-19. The repertoires were made available in a free public database intended to serve as a resource for research on the immune response to SARS-CoV-2. Samples came from the ongoing ImmuneRACE study (first 160 participants) plus 1,254 subjects from 6 global collaborators. The sample metadata nearly always contained a de-identified subject ID, COVID-19 status, age in years and sex. Where available, HLA class I and class II types were taken from metadata supplied by the sample provider and were not determined by assay-based typing. What the authors observed across the whole study: The quantity of clinical and demographic metadata differed by source and by participant and was supplied without curation.

As regards this clone: It lacks a known antigen. No base qualities exist here, and no much larger clone lies one base off it.

TCRbeta CDR3 regions were amplified from genomic DNA using the immunoSEQ Assay, a bias-controlled multiplex PCR. The published analysis was carried out like this. Nucleated cell counts per sample were estimated from amplification of reference gene primers within the assay. Sequence reads were collapsed and filtered to measure the absolute abundance of every unique TCRbeta CDR3 rearrangement. For each sample, productive Simpson clonality was calculated as the square root of Simpson's diversity index over productive rearrangements. In its TCRdb copy, this immuneACCESS table keeps in-frame sequences only and misses some clones. Where compared with another copy, unresolved V genes explain less than half of these, and the others have no known cause. That table gives V, J and clone size, and the DNA gave D and trimming. Counted in this sample were 90,000 or so clones; around 86% of them appeared once. Of the sample, approximately 8.1% falls within the top ten clones.

From the cysteine up to the phenylalanine, the CDR3 has a length of 13 residues. Only the CDR3 DNA is retained, 39 bases long and in frame from the first base. In the germline V gene (reference sequence), CDR1 corresponds to LNHDA and CDR2 to SQIVND. V and J are truncated by 3 bases and 7 bases respectively, leaving an intervening sequence of 10 bases. Each collaborating institution followed its own protocols to collect whole blood in K2EDTA tubes. For TCRbeta analysis, collaborators shipped samples in one of three forms: frozen whole blood, isolated PBMCs, or DNA extracted from either of those sample types.

Material: peripheral blood. The chain is made from TRBV19 and TRBJ1-5; no D gene is confidently identified. This clonotype originated in a man between 45 and 60 years old with active COVID-19. The CDR3 is CASSIRGEQPQHF. The DNA reads TGTGCCAGTAGTATCCGGGGTGAGCAGCCCCAGCATTTT.